This TCR beta chain was retrieved from a study of response to subunit inactivated influenza vaccine. This CDR3 is built from 13 residues. Germline V gene lookup returns CDR1 SQVTM and CDR2 ANQGSEA. V was pared by 3 bases and J by 2 bases, with 11 bases between. TCRdb re-analysed the RT-PCR reads in MiXCR, keeping a single row per CDR3 protein. This table holds roughly 160,000 distinct CDR3 sequences, about 10% found once. This TCR derives from a man aged 45-69 years who received an inactivated influenza vaccine. This sample comprised CD8+ T cells sorted from PBMCs, obtained around 2 years after vaccination. The gene calls are TRBV29-1 and TRBJ2-7; D is unresolved. The CDR3 region is CSVEIGLTYEQYF. In DNA, the CDR3 is TGCAGCGTTGAGATTGGCCTTACCTACGAGCAGTACTTC.